The following is a TCR beta chain sequence with its context. The source of the sample is a study of shared clonotypes between healthy human individuals. Clones were sequenced by immunoSEQ multiplex PCR, and TCRdb holds only the in-frame ones, with some missing. The table has roughly 2.2 million clones, approximately 95% seen once. Germline-derived CDR1 and CDR2 are MDHEN and SYDVKM. CDR3 length: 13 residues. Trimming pared 1 base from V and 6 bases from J, leaving 9 bases between. The sequenced sample was naive CD4+ T cells from PBMCs. The subset here: CD45RA+ positively selected. The sequence derives from a young man in good health. Some clones in this sample may be carry-over from other donors' samples. V is TRBV28 and J is TRBJ1-2; D possibly corresponds to TRBD1 (6 bases). CDR3 region: CASSLSGADGYTF. CDR3 DNA sequence: TGTGCCAGCAGTTTATCAGGGGCTGATGGCTACACCTTC.